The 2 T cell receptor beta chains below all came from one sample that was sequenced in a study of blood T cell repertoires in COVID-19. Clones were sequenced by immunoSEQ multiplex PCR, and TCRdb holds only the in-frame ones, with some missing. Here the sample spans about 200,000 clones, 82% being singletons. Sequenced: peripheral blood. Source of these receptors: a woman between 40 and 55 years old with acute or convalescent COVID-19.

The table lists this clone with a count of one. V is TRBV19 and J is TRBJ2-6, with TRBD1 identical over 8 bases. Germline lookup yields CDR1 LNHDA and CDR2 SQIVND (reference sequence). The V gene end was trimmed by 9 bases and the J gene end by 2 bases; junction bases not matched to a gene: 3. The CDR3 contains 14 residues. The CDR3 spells CASAGGAGANVLTF. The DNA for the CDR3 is TGTGCCAGCGCAGGGGGCGCTGGGGCCAACGTCCTGACTTTC.

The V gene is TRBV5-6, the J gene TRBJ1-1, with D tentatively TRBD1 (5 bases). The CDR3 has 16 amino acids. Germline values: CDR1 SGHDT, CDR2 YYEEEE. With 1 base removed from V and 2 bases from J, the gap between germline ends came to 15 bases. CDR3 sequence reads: CASSLFREGINTEAFF. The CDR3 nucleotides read TGTGCCAGCAGCTTGTTCAGGGAAGGGATAAACACTGAAGCTTTCTTT.